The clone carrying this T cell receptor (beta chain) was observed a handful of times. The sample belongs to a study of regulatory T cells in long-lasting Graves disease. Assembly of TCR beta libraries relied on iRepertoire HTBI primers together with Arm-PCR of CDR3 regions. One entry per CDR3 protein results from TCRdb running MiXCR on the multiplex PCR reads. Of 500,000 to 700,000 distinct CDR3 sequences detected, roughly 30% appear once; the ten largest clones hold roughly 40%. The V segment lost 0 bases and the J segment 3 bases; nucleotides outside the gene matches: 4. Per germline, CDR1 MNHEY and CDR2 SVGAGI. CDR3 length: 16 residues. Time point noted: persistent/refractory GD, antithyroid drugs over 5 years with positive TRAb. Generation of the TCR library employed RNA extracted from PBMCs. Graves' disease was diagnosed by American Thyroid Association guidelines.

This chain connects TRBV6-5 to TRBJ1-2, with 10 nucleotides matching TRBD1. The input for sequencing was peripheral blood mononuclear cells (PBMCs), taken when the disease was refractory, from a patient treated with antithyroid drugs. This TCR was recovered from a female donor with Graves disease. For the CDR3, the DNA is TGTGCCAGCAGTTACTCAGGGGGACAGGGGCACTATGGCTACACCTTC. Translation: CASSYSGGQGHYGYTF.